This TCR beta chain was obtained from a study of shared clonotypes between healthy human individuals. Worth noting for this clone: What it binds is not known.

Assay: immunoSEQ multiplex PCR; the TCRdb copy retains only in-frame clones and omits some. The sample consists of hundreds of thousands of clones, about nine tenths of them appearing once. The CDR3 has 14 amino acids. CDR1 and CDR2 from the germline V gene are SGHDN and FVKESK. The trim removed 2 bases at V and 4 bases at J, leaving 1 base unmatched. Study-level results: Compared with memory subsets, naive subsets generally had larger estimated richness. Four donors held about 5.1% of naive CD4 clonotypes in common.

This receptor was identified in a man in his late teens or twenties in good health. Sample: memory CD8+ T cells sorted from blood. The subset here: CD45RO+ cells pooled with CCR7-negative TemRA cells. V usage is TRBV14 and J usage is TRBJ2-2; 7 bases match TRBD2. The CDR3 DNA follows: TGTGCCAGCAGCCAATGGGGGGGCACCGGGGAGCTGTTTTTT. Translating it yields CASSQWGGTGELFF.